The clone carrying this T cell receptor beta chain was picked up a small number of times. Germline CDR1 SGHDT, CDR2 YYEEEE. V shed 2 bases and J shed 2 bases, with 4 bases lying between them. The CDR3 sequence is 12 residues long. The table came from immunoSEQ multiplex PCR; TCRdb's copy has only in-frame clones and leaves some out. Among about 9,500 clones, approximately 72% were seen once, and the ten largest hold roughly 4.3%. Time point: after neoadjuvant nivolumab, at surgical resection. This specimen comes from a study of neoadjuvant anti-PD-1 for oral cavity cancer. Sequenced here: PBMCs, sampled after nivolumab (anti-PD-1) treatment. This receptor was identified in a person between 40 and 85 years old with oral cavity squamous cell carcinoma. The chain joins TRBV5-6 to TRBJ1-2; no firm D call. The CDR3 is CASSLGNYGYTF. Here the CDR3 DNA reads TGTGCCAGCAGCTTAGGGAACTATGGCTACACCTTC. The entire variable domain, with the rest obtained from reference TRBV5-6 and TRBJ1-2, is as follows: DAGVTQSPTHLIKTRGQQVTLRCSPKSGHDTVSWYQQALGQGPQFIFQYYEEEERQRGNFPDRFSGHQFPNYSSELNVNALLLGDSALYLCASSLGNYGYTFGSGTRLTVV.